This T cell receptor (beta chain) was sequenced for a study of T cells after yellow fever vaccination. One entry per CDR3 protein, called by TCRdb with MiXCR from the 5' RACE reads. The data contain approximately 300,000 distinct CDR3 sequences, about 10% of them seen just once; the ten biggest clones take up about 3.5%. The CDR3 extends over 14 amino acids. The rearrangement uses TRBV21-1 and TRBJ1-5. TRBV21-1 is marked as a pseudogene. This specimen was CD4+ T cells sorted from PBMCs, taken 45 days after the yellow fever booster vaccination. This sequence was found in a man younger than 35 who received the YFV17D yellow fever vaccine. CDR3 sequence (DNA): TGTGCCAGCAGCCAGAATAATAGCGATCAGCCCCAGCATTTT. It codes for CASSQNNSDQPQHF.